The 8 T cell receptor beta chains below come from one sample, sequenced in a study of blood T cell repertoires in COVID-19. Using immunoSEQ multiplex PCR, the repertoire was profiled, and TCRdb retains in-frame clones only, with some absent. The sample holds roughly 52,000 clones, 70% to 85% seen once. The sequenced material came from peripheral blood. The receptor set was obtained from a man older than 75 with COVID-19, enrolled during active disease.

V and J are TRBV2 and TRBJ1-1; tentative D call: TRBD1 (5 bases). CDR1 and CDR2 (germline): SNHLY, FYNNEI. V lost 0 bases and J 2 bases, leaving 10 bases between the germline ends. The CDR3 is 15 amino acids. CDR3 sequence reads: CASSEASGANTEAFF. The CDR3 DNA sequence: TGTGCCAGCAGTGAAGCGTCTGGGGCCAACACTGAAGCTTTCTTT. The full variable domain, with the rest looked up from reference TRBV2 and TRBJ1-1, is EPEVTQTPSHQVTQMGQEVILRCVPISNHLYFYWYRQILGQKVEFLVSFYNNEISEKSEIFDDQFSVERPDGSNFTLKIRSTKLEDSAMYFCASSEASGANTEAFFGQGTRLTVV.

In this sample, this clone turned up a few times. The rearrangement links TRBV19 to TRBJ1-2; 11 nucleotides match TRBD1. The CDR3 totals 13 residues. Germline assignment: CDR1 LNHDA and CDR2 SQIVND (reference sequence). J gave up 6 bases and V 7 bases, and 4 bases lay outside the gene matches. CDR3 amino acids: CASTGQGAHGYTF. As DNA, the CDR3 is TGTGCCAGTACCGGACAGGGGGCACATGGCTACACCTTC.

This clone has just one count. The CDR3 nucleotides read TGTGCCAGCAGCGTTCCGGGACAGGGTGGCGAGCAGTACTTC. This codes for CASSVPGQGGEQYF. The chain employs TRBV9 and TRBJ2-7; TRBD1 agrees at 9 bases. Germline V gene sequence: CDR1 SGDLS, CDR2 YYNGEE. The CDR3 runs to 14 residues. With V trimmed by 2 bases and J by 6 bases, 6 bases remained unmatched.

V is TRBV2 and J is TRBJ1-2; 8 nucleotides match TRBD1. The CDR3 totals 14 residues. The J segment lost 3 bases and the V segment lost 5 bases, leaving 5 bases of the junction unmatched. Per the germline V gene, CDR1 is SNHLY and CDR2 is FYNNEI. CDR3 sequence reads: CASSSQGADYGYTF. The CDR3 DNA follows: TGTGCCAGCAGTTCCCAGGGGGCGGACTATGGCTACACCTTC.

The chain couples TRBV5-1 to TRBJ1-1, with a tentative D call TRBD1 (5 bases). This CDR3 has 16 amino acids. Trimming shortened V by 0 bases and J by 4 bases, and 16 bases separated the two germline ends. CDR1 and CDR2 from the germline V gene are SGHRS and YFSETQ. The CDR3 DNA sequence: TGCGCCAGCAGCTTGGGACAGCAAGTAGTTGGCACTGAAGCTTTCTTT. It yields the protein CASSLGQQVVGTEAFF.

This chain uses TRBV10-3 with TRBJ2-1, with TRBD2 identical over 11 bases. The CDR3 is 16 residues long. Germline V gives CDR1 ENHRY, CDR2 SYGVKD. J lost 6 bases, V lost 2 bases, and 6 bases had no gene match. This CDR3 reads CAISEGRLAGSNEQFF. The CDR3 region has the DNA TGTGCCATCAGTGAGGGGAGACTAGCGGGGAGCAATGAGCAGTTCTTC.

The rearrangement links TRBV5-1 to TRBJ2-5; D unresolved. The CDR3 runs to 14 residues. V was pared by 0 bases and J by 3 bases, with 9 bases between. From germline, CDR1 is SGHRS and CDR2 YFSETQ. This chain's CDR3 is CASSLARAEETQYF. CDR3 nucleotide sequence: TGCGCCAGCAGCTTGGCCCGAGCCGAAGAGACCCAGTACTTC.

CDR3 coding DNA: TGTGCCATCCGGGAGAGCGGTGAAAAACTGTTTTTT. It is translated as CAIRESGEKLFF. V is TRBV2 and J is TRBJ1-4; D unclear. The germline CDR1 and CDR2 sequences are SNHLY and FYNNEI. This CDR3 comprises 12 residues. Deletions cut 10 bases from V and 7 bases from J, with 13 bases between. The complete variable domain, with remaining parts taken from reference TRBV2 and TRBJ1-4, reads EPEVTQTPSHQVTQMGQEVILRCVPISNHLYFYWYRQILGQKVEFLVSFYNNEISEKSEIFDDQFSVERPDGSNFTLKIRSTKLEDSAMYFCAIRESGEKLFFGSGTQLSVL.